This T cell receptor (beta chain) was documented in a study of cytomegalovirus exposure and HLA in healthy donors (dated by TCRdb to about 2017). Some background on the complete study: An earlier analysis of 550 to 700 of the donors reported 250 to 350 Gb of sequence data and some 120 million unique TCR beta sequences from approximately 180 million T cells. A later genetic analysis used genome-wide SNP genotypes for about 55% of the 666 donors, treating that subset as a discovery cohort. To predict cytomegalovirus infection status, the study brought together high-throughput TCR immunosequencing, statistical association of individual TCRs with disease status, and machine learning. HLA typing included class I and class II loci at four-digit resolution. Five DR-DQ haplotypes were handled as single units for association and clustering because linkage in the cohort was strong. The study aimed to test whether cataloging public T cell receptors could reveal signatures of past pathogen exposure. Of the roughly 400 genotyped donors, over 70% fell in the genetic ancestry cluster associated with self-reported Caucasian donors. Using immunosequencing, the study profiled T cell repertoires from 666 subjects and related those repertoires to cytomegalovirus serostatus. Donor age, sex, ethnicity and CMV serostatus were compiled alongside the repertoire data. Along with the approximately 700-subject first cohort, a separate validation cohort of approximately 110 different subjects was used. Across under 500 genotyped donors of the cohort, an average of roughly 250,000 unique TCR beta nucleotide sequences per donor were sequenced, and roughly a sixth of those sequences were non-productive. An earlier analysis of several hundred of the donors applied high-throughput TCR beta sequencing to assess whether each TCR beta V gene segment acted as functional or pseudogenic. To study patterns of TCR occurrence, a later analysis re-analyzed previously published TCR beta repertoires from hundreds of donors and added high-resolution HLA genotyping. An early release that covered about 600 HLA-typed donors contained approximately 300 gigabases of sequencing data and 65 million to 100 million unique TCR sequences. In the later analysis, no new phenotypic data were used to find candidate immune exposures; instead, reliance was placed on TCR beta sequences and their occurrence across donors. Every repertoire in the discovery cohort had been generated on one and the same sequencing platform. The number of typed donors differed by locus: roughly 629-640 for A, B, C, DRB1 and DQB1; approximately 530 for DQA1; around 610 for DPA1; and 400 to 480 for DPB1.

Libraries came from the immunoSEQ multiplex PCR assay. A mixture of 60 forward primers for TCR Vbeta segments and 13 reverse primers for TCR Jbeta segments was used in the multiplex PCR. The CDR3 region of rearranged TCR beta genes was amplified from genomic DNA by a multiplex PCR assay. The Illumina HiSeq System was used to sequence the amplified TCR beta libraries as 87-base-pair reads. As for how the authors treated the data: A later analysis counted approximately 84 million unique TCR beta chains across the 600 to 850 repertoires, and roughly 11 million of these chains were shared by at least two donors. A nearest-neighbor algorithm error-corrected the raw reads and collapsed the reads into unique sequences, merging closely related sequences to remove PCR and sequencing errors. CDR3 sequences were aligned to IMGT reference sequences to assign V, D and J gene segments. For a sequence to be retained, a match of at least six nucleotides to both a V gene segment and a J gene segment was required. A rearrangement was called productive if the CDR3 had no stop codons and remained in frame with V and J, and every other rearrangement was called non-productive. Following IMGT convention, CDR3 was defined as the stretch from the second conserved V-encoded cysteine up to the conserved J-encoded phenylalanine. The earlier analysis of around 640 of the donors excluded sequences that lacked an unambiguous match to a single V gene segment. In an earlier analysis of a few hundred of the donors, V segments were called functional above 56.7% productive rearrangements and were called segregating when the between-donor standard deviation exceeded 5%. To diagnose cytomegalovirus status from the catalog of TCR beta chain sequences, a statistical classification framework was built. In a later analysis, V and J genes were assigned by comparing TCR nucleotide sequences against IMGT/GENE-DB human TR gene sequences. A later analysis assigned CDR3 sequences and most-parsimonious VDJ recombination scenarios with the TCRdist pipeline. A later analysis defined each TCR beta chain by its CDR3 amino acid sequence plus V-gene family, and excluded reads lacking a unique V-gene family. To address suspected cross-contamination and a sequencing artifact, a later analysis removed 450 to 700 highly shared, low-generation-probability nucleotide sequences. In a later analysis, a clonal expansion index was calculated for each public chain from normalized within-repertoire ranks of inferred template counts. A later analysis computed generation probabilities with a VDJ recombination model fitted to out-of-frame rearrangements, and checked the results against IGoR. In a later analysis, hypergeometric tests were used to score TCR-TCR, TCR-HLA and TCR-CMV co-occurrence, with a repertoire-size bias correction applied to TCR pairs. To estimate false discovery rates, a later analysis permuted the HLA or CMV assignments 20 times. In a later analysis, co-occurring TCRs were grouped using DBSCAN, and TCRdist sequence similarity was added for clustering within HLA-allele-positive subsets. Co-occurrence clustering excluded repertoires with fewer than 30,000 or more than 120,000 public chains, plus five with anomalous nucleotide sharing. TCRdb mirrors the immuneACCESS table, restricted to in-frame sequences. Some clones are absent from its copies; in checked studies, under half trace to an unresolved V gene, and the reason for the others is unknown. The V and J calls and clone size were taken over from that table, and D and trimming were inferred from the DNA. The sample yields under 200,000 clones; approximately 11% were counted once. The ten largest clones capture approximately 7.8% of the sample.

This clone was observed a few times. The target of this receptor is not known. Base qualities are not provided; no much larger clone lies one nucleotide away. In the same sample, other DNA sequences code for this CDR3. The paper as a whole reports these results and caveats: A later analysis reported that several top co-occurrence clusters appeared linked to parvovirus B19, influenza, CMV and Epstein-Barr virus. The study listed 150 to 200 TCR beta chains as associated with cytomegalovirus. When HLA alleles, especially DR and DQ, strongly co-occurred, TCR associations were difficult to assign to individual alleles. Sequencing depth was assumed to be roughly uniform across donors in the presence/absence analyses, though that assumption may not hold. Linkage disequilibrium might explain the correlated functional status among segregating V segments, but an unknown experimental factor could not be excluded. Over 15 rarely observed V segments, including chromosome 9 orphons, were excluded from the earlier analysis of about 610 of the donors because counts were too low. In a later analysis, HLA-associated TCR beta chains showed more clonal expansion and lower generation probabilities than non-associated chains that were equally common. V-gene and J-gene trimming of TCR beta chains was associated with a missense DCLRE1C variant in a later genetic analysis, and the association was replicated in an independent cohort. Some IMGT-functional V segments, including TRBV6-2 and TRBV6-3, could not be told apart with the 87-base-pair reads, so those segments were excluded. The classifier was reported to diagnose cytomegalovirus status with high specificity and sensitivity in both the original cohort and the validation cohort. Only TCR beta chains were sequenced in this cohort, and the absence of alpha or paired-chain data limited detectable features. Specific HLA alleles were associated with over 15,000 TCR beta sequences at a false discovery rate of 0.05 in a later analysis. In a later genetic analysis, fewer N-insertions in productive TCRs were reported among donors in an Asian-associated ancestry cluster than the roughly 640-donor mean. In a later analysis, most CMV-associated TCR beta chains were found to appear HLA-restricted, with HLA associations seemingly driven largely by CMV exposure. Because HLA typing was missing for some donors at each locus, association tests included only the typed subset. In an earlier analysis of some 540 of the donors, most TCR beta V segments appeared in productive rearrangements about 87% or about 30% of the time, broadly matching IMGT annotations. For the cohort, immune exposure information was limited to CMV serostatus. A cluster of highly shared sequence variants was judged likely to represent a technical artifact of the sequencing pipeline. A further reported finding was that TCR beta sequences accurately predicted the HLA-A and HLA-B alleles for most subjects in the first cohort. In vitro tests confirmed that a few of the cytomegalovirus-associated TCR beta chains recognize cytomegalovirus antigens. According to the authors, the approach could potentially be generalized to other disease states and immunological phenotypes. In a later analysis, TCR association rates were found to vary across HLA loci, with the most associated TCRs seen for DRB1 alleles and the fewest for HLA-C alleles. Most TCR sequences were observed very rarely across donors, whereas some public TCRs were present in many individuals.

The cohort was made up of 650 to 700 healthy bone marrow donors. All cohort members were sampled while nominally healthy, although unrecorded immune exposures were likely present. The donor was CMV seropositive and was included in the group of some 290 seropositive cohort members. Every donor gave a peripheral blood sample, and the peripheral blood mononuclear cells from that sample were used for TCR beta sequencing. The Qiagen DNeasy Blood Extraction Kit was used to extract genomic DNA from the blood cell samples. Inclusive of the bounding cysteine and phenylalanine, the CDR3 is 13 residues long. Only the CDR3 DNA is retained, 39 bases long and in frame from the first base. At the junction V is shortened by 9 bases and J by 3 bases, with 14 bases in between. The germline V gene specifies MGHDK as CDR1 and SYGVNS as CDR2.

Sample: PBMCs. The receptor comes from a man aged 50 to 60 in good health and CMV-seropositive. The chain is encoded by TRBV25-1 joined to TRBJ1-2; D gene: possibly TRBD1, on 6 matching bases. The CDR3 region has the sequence CASSRGTDYGYTF. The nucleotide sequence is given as TGTGCCAGTTCCAGGGGCACGGACTATGGCTACACCTTC.